Detailed here is one T cell receptor (beta chain). The V gene end was trimmed by 1 base and the J gene end by 7 bases; junction bases not matched to a gene: 9. The CDR3 is 16 residues long. The germline V gene has CDR1 LGHDT and CDR2 YNNKEL (reference sequence). These data are taken from a study of blood T cell repertoires in COVID-19. Looking at the study overall: Samples representing acute and convalescent COVID-19 were sourced from the United States, Italy and Spain. Sources were T cells, B-cell-depleted T cells, or PBMCs; the material itself was cDNA or gDNA.

Authors' methods: Nucleated cell counts were estimated from reference gene primer amplification. Data came from immunoSEQ multiplex PCR; TCRdb stores just in-frame clones and leaves some out. V and J calls and clone size are those listed in that table; D and trimming were worked out from the DNA. The sample lists around 50,000 clones, 80% to 85% occurring once. This sequence joins TRBV3-1 (or the pseudogene TRBV3-2) and TRBJ2-7, with 11 positions matching TRBD2. Sequenced input: peripheral blood. The receptor was derived from a man between 65 and 79 years old with acute or convalescent COVID-19. The CDR3 here is CASSQGIASGRFEQYF. The CDR3 DNA reads as TGTGCCAGCAGCCAAGGCATCGCTAGCGGGAGGTTTGAGCAGTACTTC.